Listed here is a single TCR beta chain. Its target is unknown. The junction departs from germline at one end; a sequencing error may be responsible. Germline-derived CDR1 and CDR2 are SGHRS and YFSETQ. CDR3 length: 13 amino acids. This sample is part of a study of blood T cells in healthy people across ages. General study findings and limits: Whereas aged donors had fewer naive CD4+ cells, long-lived donors had more of them and higher diversity. Any conclusive comparison of naive versus antigen-experienced cells was prevented by using unsorted PBMCs.

For the second PCR, which ran for 7 to 11 cycles, a sample-barcoded 5' primer and a J-beta primer mix were used. TCRdb analysed the 5' RACE reads with MiXCR anew, one entry per CDR3 protein. In the table there are approximately 1.5 million distinct CDR3 sequences, 30% to 35% of which are singletons. This chain links TRBV5-1 with TRBJ2-3, with TRBD1 matching 8 bases. The material sequenced was blood. This sequence was found in a young woman in good health. The CDR3 DNA sequence: TGCGCCAGCAGATTGGCAGGGGGCGATACGCAGTATTTT. Residues: CASRLAGGDTQYF. Supplemented by reference TRBV5-1 and TRBJ2-3, the full variable domain reads KAGVTQTPRYLIKTRGQQVTLSCSPISGHRSVSWYQQTPGQGLQFLFEYFSETQRNKGNFPGRFSGRQFSNSRSEMNVSTLELGDSALYLCASRLAGGDTQYFGPGTRLTVL.